This T cell receptor beta chain emerged from a study of shared clonotypes between healthy human individuals. Libraries were prepared by immunoSEQ multiplex PCR; TCRdb keeps only in-frame clonotypes and omits some of them. The sample consists of 2,100,000 or so clones, under 97% of them appearing once. Trimming cost V 5 bases and J 8 bases, with 15 bases left between them. There are 13 residues in the CDR3. Germline V gene sequence: CDR1 SNHLY, CDR2 FYNNEI. Turning to this clone: The sample has other DNA sequences that encode this CDR3 too.

This receptor was identified in a man aged 18 to 30 in good health. The chain is built from TRBV2 and TRBJ1-2, with D perhaps matching TRBD1 (6 bases). Sequencing was done on a sample of naive CD4+ T cells sorted from blood. Subset defined: CD45RA+ positively selected. The DNA for the CDR3 is TGTGCCAGCAGTCGGGGCACAGGGCTAGGCTACACCTTC. Protein product: CASSRGTGLGYTF.